The 3 T cell receptor beta chains listed next were all sequenced from one sample in a study of kidney transplant recipient with SARS-CoV-2 infection. TCRdb re-derived calls from the reads in MiXCR, one entry per CDR3 protein. The profile shows roughly 230,000 distinct CDR3 sequences, about 30% of them singletons. Source: a blood sample, taken at baseline and around day 120 from a kidney transplant recipient. Receptor source: a male patient aged 25-45 years who had COVID-19 and was a kidney transplant recipient. Some of these T cells may belong to the graft donor.

V and J are TRBV20-1 and TRBJ1-4; unclear D gene. Germline assignment: CDR1 DFQATT and CDR2 SNEGSKA (reference sequence). The CDR3 sequence is 14 residues long. V lost 2 bases to trimming and J lost 3 bases, with 10 bases between them. This CDR3 is CSARSGVANEKLFF. The CDR3 bases are TGCAGTGCTAGATCGGGTGTGGCTAATGAAAAACTGTTTTTT.

This clonotype was detected only once. Since a much larger clone is just one base distant, this may be a read error. The rearrangement links TRBV3-2 to TRBJ2-7. TRBV3-2 is a pseudogene segment. The length of the CDR3 is 11 residues. The CDR3 nucleotides are TGTGCCAGCAGCCGGAGTCACGAGCAGTACTTC. This codes for CASSRSHEQYF.

Turning to this clonotype: A much larger clone differs from this one at a single base, so this may be a read error. The CDR3 end shows no conserved phenylalanine or tryptophan, and so a read error is likely. V gene TRBV5-5 combines with J gene TRBJ1-2; D is ambiguous. This CDR3 spans 16 amino acids. Per the germline V gene, CDR1 is SGHKS and CDR2 is YYEKEE (reference sequence). V was cut by 7 bases and J by 4 bases, with 23 bases left in between. CDR3 sequence: CASPFPVSRKTYGYTL. DNA for the CDR3: TGTGCCAGCCCTTTCCCTGTCTCGCGAAAGACCTATGGCTACACCTTA.